These T cell receptor beta chains were read from a single sample in a study of T cell changes during pregnancy in multiple sclerosis. Clones were sequenced by immunoSEQ multiplex PCR, and TCRdb holds only the in-frame ones, with some missing. This table has roughly 42,000 clones, 70% to 90% appearing once. Material: CD4+ T cells from peripheral blood mononuclear cells, obtained in the first trimester of pregnancy. The receptors were sampled from a female donor with multiple sclerosis, enrolled in a pregnancy study. The CDR3 runs from the conserved cysteine through the conserved F or W. Fields, in order: clone size, V gene, J gene, D gene, CDR3 protein, CDR3 DNA. A D gene is named only where the DNA matches it firmly. Clone size, where shown, is once, few, many, or a class for clones that have expanded.

clone size: -; V gene: TRBV9; J gene: TRBJ2-3; D gene: -; CDR3 protein: CASSVEPSQGDTQYF; CDR3 DNA: TGTGCCAGCAGCGTAGAGCCTAGTCAGGGAGATACGCAGTATTTT
clone size: -; V gene: TRBV29-1; J gene: TRBJ1-1; D gene: -; CDR3 protein: CSVLLEGINTEAFF; CDR3 DNA: TGCAGCGTTCTTCTTGAGGGCATTAACACTGAAGCTTTCTTT
clone size: -; V gene: TRBV10-3; J gene: TRBJ2-3; D gene: -; CDR3 protein: CAISADSDTQYF; CDR3 DNA: TGTGCCATCAGTGCAGACTCAGATACGCAGTATTTT
clone size: -; V gene: TRBV9; J gene: TRBJ1-3; D gene: TRBD1; CDR3 protein: CASSDGTEELLSGNTIYF; CDR3 DNA: TGTGCCAGCAGCGACGGGACAGAGGAACTCCTCTCTGGAAACACCATATATTTT
clone size: -; V gene: TRBV9; J gene: TRBJ2-1; D gene: TRBD2; CDR3 protein: CASSAGLAGVYEQFF; CDR3 DNA: TGTGCCAGCAGCGCGGGACTAGCGGGAGTCTATGAGCAGTTCTTC
clone size: -; V gene: TRBV2; J gene: TRBJ2-3; D gene: TRBD2; CDR3 protein: CASSEALAGGQGTQYF; CDR3 DNA: TGTGCCAGCAGTGAAGCGCTAGCGGGAGGGCAAGGTACGCAGTATTTT
clone size: once; V gene: TRBV7-8; J gene: TRBJ1-2; D gene: -; CDR3 protein: CASSLDGRVNGYTF; CDR3 DNA: TGTGCCAGCAGCTTAGACGGCAGGGTAAATGGCTACACCTTC
clone size: once; V gene: TRBV6-1; J gene: TRBJ2-2; D gene: -; CDR3 protein: CASSARTMNTGELFF; CDR3 DNA: TGTGCCAGCAGTGCCAGGACAATGAACACCGGGGAGCTGTTTTTT
clone size: -; V gene: TRBV5-6; J gene: TRBJ2-5; D gene: TRBD1; CDR3 protein: CASSWDRVIETQYF; CDR3 DNA: TGTGCCAGCAGCTGGGACAGGGTTATAGAGACCCAGTACTTC
clone size: -; V gene: TRBV19; J gene: TRBJ2-3; D gene: TRBD2; CDR3 protein: CASSIGGGLSDTQYF; CDR3 DNA: TGTGCCAGTAGTATAGGGGGAGGGCTCTCAGATACGCAGTATTTT
clone size: -; V gene: TRBV5-4; J gene: TRBJ2-1; D gene: TRBD2; CDR3 protein: CASSLSRTSGYNEQFF; CDR3 DNA: TGTGCCAGCAGCTTAAGCCGGACTAGCGGTTACAATGAGCAGTTCTTC
clone size: -; V gene: TRBV5-4; J gene: TRBJ2-2; D gene: TRBD1; CDR3 protein: CASRGGWGTGELFF; CDR3 DNA: TGTGCCAGCAGAGGGGGCTGGGGCACCGGGGAGCTGTTTTTT
clone size: -; V gene: TRBV5-4; J gene: TRBJ2-7; D gene: -; CDR3 protein: CASSLEASDTYEQYF; CDR3 DNA: TGTGCCAGCAGCTTGGAGGCTAGCGACACCTACGAGCAGTACTTC
clone size: -; V gene: TRBV18; J gene: TRBJ2-3; D gene: -; CDR3 protein: CASSPIQGDTQYF; CDR3 DNA: TGTGCCAGCTCACCAATCCAGGGTGATACGCAGTATTTT
clone size: -; V gene: TRBV15; J gene: TRBJ2-6; D gene: TRBD1; CDR3 protein: CATSRGDRSSGANVLTF; CDR3 DNA: TGTGCCACCAGCAGAGGGGACAGGAGCTCTGGGGCCAACGTCCTGACTTTC
clone size: -; V gene: TRBV9; J gene: TRBJ1-1; D gene: TRBD1; CDR3 protein: CASSGQGAMNTEAFF; CDR3 DNA: TGTGCCAGCAGCGGGCAGGGGGCTATGAACACTGAAGCTTTCTTT
clone size: -; V gene: TRBV6-6; J gene: TRBJ1-1; D gene: -; CDR3 protein: CATRAGRPEAFF; CDR3 DNA: TGTGCCACAAGGGCGGGCAGGCCTGAAGCTTTCTTT
clone size: -; V gene: TRBV7-7; J gene: TRBJ2-5; D gene: -; CDR3 protein: CASSADTQETQYF; CDR3 DNA: TGTGCTAGCAGCGCAGACACACAAGAGACCCAGTACTTC
clone size: -; V gene: TRBV19; J gene: TRBJ2-2; D gene: TRBD1; CDR3 protein: CASSISGQAMNTGELFF; CDR3 DNA: TGTGCCAGTAGTATTTCCGGACAGGCGATGAACACCGGGGAGCTGTTTTTT
clone size: -; V gene: TRBV2; J gene: TRBJ1-6; D gene: -; CDR3 protein: CASRKGTPDNSPLHF; CDR3 DNA: TGTGCCAGCAGGAAAGGGACTCCTGATAATTCACCCCTCCACTTT
clone size: -; V gene: TRBV21-1; J gene: TRBJ2-4; D gene: -; CDR3 protein: CASSNLGTSGTKNIQYF; CDR3 DNA: TGTGCCAGCAGCAATCTGGGGACTAGCGGCACCAAAAACATTCAGTACTTC
clone size: -; V gene: TRBV7-9; J gene: TRBJ2-3; D gene: TRBD1; CDR3 protein: CASSTTGSGTDTQYF; CDR3 DNA: TGTGCCAGCAGCACGACAGGGTCTGGGACAGATACGCAGTATTTT
clone size: -; V gene: TRBV7-2; J gene: TRBJ2-7; D gene: -; CDR3 protein: CASSFVYRTYEQYF; CDR3 DNA: TGTGCCAGCAGCTTCGTATACAGAACCTACGAGCAGTACTTC
clone size: few; V gene: TRBV11-1; J gene: TRBJ2-7; D gene: -; CDR3 protein: CASSLEGQVLYEQYF; CDR3 DNA: TGTGCCAGCAGCTTAGAGGGGCAGGTGCTCTACGAGCAGTACTTC
clone size: -; V gene: TRBV6-5; J gene: TRBJ2-1; D gene: -; CDR3 protein: CASRLPLASYNEQFF; CDR3 DNA: TGTGCCAGCAGACTACCTCTAGCTTCGTACAATGAGCAGTTCTTC
clone size: -; V gene: TRBV7-9; J gene: TRBJ2-4; D gene: TRBD1; CDR3 protein: CASSPGTGGKNIQYF; CDR3 DNA: TGTGCCAGCAGCCCAGGGACAGGGGGCAAAAACATTCAGTACTTC
clone size: -; V gene: TRBV27; J gene: TRBJ2-3; D gene: -; CDR3 protein: CASSRHGTDTQYF; CDR3 DNA: TGTGCCAGCAGTAGACACGGCACAGATACGCAGTATTTT
clone size: -; V gene: TRBV30; J gene: TRBJ2-2; D gene: -; CDR3 protein: CASARAGELFF; CDR3 DNA: TGTGCCTCTGCGAGGGCCGGGGAGCTGTTTTTT
clone size: -; V gene: TRBV9; J gene: TRBJ2-2; D gene: TRBD2; CDR3 protein: CASSGGGASGPQINTGELFF; CDR3 DNA: TGTGCCAGCAGCGGAGGGGGGGCTAGCGGGCCCCAGATTAACACCGGGGAGCTGTTTTTT